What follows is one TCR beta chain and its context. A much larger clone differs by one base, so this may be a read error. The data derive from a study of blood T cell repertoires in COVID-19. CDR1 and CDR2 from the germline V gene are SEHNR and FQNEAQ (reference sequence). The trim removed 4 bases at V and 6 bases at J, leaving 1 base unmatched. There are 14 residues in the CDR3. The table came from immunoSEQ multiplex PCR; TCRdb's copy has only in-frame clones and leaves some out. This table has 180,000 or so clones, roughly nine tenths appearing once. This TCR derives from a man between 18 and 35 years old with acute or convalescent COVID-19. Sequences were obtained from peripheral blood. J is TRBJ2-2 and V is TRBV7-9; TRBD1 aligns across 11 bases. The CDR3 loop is CASSSGQGAGELFF. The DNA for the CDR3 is TGTGCCAGCAGCTCGGGACAGGGGGCCGGGGAGCTGTTTTTT.